This T cell receptor (beta chain) was obtained from a study of radiation and T cells in renal cell carcinoma. Whole-study context: Nephrectomy followed 15 Gy stereotactic body radiation by 4 weeks.

V shed 5 bases and J shed 5 bases, with 15 bases lying between them. The CDR3 extends over 15 amino acids. Germline V gives CDR1 MNHEY, CDR2 SVGAGI. Study-wide findings and caveats: Top tumor clonotypes rose in blood 2 weeks post-radiation, then contracted.

On this clone: Its antigen is still unknown.

Generated by immunoSEQ multiplex PCR, the TCRdb table keeps only in-frame clones and is missing some. The repertoire holds 85,000 to 100,000 clones, roughly 90% seen once, with approximately 8% in the top ten. Time point: baseline pretreatment blood. The sample's treatment: 15 Gy SBRT to primary tumor, nephrectomy 4 weeks later. Radiation-treated patients gave blood at baseline, week 2 and week 4. Sample: blood, taken from a patient whose treatment included radiotherapy and nephrectomy. The chain combines TRBV6-5 with TRBJ2-2; no firm D call. This receptor was identified in a man aged 45-60 years with renal cell carcinoma. Here the CDR3 reads CASSGDGFGTGELFF. The CDR3 DNA follows: TGTGCCAGCAGTGGTGACGGGTTCGGGACCGGGGAGCTGTTTTTT.